Listed below are T cell receptor beta chains from one sample, sequenced in a study of shared clonotypes between healthy human individuals. The table came from immunoSEQ multiplex PCR; TCRdb's copy has only in-frame clones and leaves some out. The data show 950,000 to 1,300,000 clones, about three quarters seen once. Sequencing used memory CD4+ T cells sorted from blood. The receptors originated from a man aged 18 to 29 in good health. Each CDR3 is given with its conserved first and last residue. A D gene is named only where the DNA matches it firmly. A row's size may be missing; if present it is once, few, many or a size class.

D gene	V gene	J gene	clone size	CDR3 protein	CDR3 DNA
-	TRBV28	TRBJ2-7	few	CASSFEGTASYEQYF	TGTGCCAGCAGTTTTGAGGGGACCGCCTCCTACGAGCAGTACTTC
-	TRBV5-1	TRBJ2-2	-	CASSLEGPLRTGELFF	TGCGCCAGCAGCTTGGAAGGCCCATTGAGGACCGGGGAGCTGTTTTTT
TRBD1	TRBV30	TRBJ1-2	-	CAWISHGTGTYGYTF	TGTGCCTGGATTAGTCACGGGACAGGGACCTATGGCTACACCTTC
TRBD2	TRBV16	TRBJ2-1	few	CASSQGGTSNEQFF	TGTGCCAGCAGCCAAGGGGGGACTAGCAATGAGCAGTTCTTC
-	TRBV6-1	TRBJ1-6	few	CASSQQNSPLHF	TGTGCCAGCAGTCAGCAAAATTCACCCCTCCACTTT
TRBD1	TRBV27	TRBJ1-1	few	CASSYYRGSGEAFF	TGTGCCAGCAGTTACTACAGGGGGAGTGGTGAAGCTTTCTTT
-	TRBV5-8	TRBJ2-5	many	CASSTRQQETQYF	TGTGCCAGCAGCACTCGACAGCAAGAGACCCAGTACTTC
-	TRBV6-5	TRBJ2-2	few	CASSYQSTGELFF	TGTGCCAGCAGTTACCAGAGCACCGGGGAGCTGTTTTTT
-	TRBV6-5	TRBJ1-1	-	CASSYLAGSEAFF	TGTGCCAGCAGTTACTTGGCGGGGTCTGAAGCTTTCTTT
-	TRBV5-6	TRBJ1-3	once	CASSLLGTYSGNTIYF	TGTGCCAGCAGCTTGCTCGGGACTTACTCTGGAAACACCATATATTTT
-	TRBV6-5	TRBJ2-7	-	CASRQNSGSTYEQYF	TGTGCCAGCCGTCAAAACAGCGGTAGTACCTACGAGCAGTACTTC
-	TRBV18	TRBJ2-7	-	CASSPTDGLYEQYF	TGTGCCAGCTCACCCACGGACGGACTCTACGAGCAGTACTTC
-	TRBV4-1	TRBJ2-7	-	CASSQGGLLQQYF	TGCGCCAGCAGCCAAGGGGGACTTCTACAGCAGTACTTC
TRBD1	TRBV9	TRBJ1-3	few	CASSVRGLSSGNTIYF	TGTGCCAGCAGCGTCAGGGGGCTATCCTCTGGAAACACCATATATTTT
-	TRBV30	TRBJ2-7	once	CACIKRGPGREQYF	TGTGCCTGCATAAAACGAGGCCCCGGACGGGAGCAGTACTTC
-	TRBV19	TRBJ1-6	few	CASKSGVDSSPLHF	TGTGCCAGTAAATCAGGGGTTGATAGTTCACCCCTCCACTTT
-	TRBV28	TRBJ2-7	-	CASRPLARGYEQYF	TGTGCCAGCAGACCGCTGGCCAGGGGTTACGAGCAGTACTTC
TRBD1	TRBV7-2	TRBJ1-1	-	CASSQWDRVAEAFF	TGTGCCAGCAGCCAATGGGACAGGGTGGCTGAAGCTTTCTTT
-	TRBV6-1	TRBJ1-5	-	CASSKGERYQPQHF	TGTGCCAGCAGTAAGGGAGAGAGATATCAGCCCCAGCATTTT
-	TRBV7-2	TRBJ2-6	-	CASSAQSAGANVLTF	TGTGCCAGCAGCGCCCAATCGGCCGGGGCCAACGTCCTGACTTTC
-	TRBV15	TRBJ1-4	-	CATSTGQGREKLFF	TGTGCCACCAGCACCGGACAAGGGAGAGAAAAACTGTTTTTT
-	TRBV19	TRBJ2-2	-	CATGRTLNTGELFF	TGTGCCACAGGCAGGACTCTTAACACCGGGGAGCTGTTTTTT
TRBD1	TRBV27	TRBJ2-7	few	CASSLEGTGTGTKYF	TGTGCCAGCAGTTTAGAGGGTACCGGGACAGGGACAAAGTACTTC
TRBD1	TRBV5-1	TRBJ2-7	-	CASSRMGQSYEQYF	TGCGCCAGCAGCCGGATGGGACAGTCCTACGAGCAGTACTTC
TRBD1	TRBV7-7	TRBJ2-5	-	CASSKDRGGETQYF	TGTGCTAGCAGCAAAGACAGGGGCGGGGAGACCCAGTACTTC
-	TRBV19	TRBJ2-7	once	CASSIKEFGYEQYF	TGTGCCAGTAGTATAAAGGAGTTCGGATACGAGCAGTACTTC
-	TRBV5-1	TRBJ1-3	few	CASSLAEGAGNTIYF	TGCGCCAGCAGCTTGGCCGAAGGGGCTGGAAACACCATATATTTT
TRBD2	TRBV18	TRBJ2-7	few	CASSPPGGAYEQYF	TGTGCCAGCTCGCCACCTGGGGGGGCCTACGAGCAGTACTTC
TRBD1	TRBV10-1	TRBJ2-7	-	CASSDPRGGKYEQYF	TGCGCCAGCAGTGACCCCCGAGGGGGCAAGTACGAGCAGTACTTC
-	TRBV7-9	TRBJ2-1	many	CASSRGLGPFNEQFF	TGTGCCAGCAGCCGGGGACTCGGACCGTTCAATGAGCAGTTCTTC
-	TRBV2	TRBJ1-1	many	CASSVEGENTEAFF	TGTGCCAGCAGTGTTGAGGGGGAGAACACTGAAGCTTTCTTT
TRBD1	TRBV30	TRBJ2-3	few	CAWMRGQGDTQYF	TGTGCCTGGATGAGGGGGCAGGGAGATACGCAGTATTTT
-	TRBV7-2	TRBJ2-2	-	CASSLIYGTGELFF	TGTGCCAGCAGCTTGATCTACGGAACCGGGGAGCTGTTTTTT
-	TRBV19	TRBJ1-1	-	CASSGRDTIEAFF	TGTGCCAGTAGTGGCCGGGACACTATTGAAGCTTTCTTT
-	TRBV18	TRBJ1-1	-	CASSPTASLLMNTEAFF	TGTGCCAGCTCACCAACAGCTTCTCTCTTAATGAACACTGAAGCTTTCTTT
-	TRBV5-1	TRBJ2-4	-	CASSLDRFDIQYF	TGCGCCAGCAGCTTGGATAGGTTCGACATTCAGTACTTC
-	TRBV7-6	TRBJ1-4	-	CASSLGGTNEKLFF	TGTGCCAGCAGCTTGGGCGGAACTAATGAAAAACTGTTTTTT
-	TRBV5-1	TRBJ2-3	-	CASSPAIRTDTQYF	TGCGCCAGCAGCCCAGCGATCCGCACAGATACGCAGTATTTT
TRBD2	TRBV28	TRBJ2-7	-	CASSFHPSGGYLYEQYF	TGTGCCAGCAGTTTTCATCCCAGCGGGGGGTATTTATACGAGCAGTACTTC
-	TRBV6-4	TRBJ1-5	-	CASRARWGQPQHF	TGTGCCAGCAGGGCTCGGTGGGGACAGCCCCAGCATTTT
TRBD1	TRBV19	TRBJ1-2	-	CASSDRGSYGYTF	TGTGCCAGTAGTGACAGGGGGTCCTATGGCTACACCTTC
-	TRBV4-1	TRBJ1-3	-	CASSQGHSGNTIYF	TGCGCCAGCAGCCAGGGCCACTCTGGAAACACCATATATTTT
-	TRBV5-1	TRBJ2-1	-	CASSLVASDSGNEQFF	TGCGCCAGCAGCTTGGTGGCTTCGGACTCAGGGAATGAGCAGTTCTTC
-	TRBV6-5	TRBJ2-7	once	CASNSAGLIKEQYF	TGTGCCAGCAACTCCGCGGGACTCATAAAAGAGCAGTACTTC
-	TRBV11-2	TRBJ2-3	once	CASSLEVTFTDTQYF	TGTGCCAGCAGCTTAGAGGTCACATTCACAGATACGCAGTATTTT
-	TRBV18	TRBJ2-5	-	CASSPISLAPYF	TGTGCCAGCTCACCAATAAGCCTAGCCCCCTACTTC
TRBD2	TRBV29-1	TRBJ2-3	-	CSAATSVSSTDTQYF	TGCAGCGCCGCGACTAGCGTTTCTAGCACAGATACGCAGTATTTT
-	TRBV30	TRBJ1-3	many	CAWSVSGRAGNTIYF	TGTGCCTGGAGTGTATCAGGCAGGGCCGGAAACACCATATATTTT
TRBD1	TRBV13	TRBJ2-1	many	CASSLDRGKNNEQFF	TGTGCCAGCAGCTTAGACAGGGGCAAAAATAATGAGCAGTTCTTC
TRBD1	TRBV20-1	TRBJ1-2	-	CSARLDRAYTF	TGCAGTGCTCGACTGGACAGGGCCTACACCTTC
TRBD2	TRBV28	TRBJ2-5	-	CASRTGTSGSWETQYF	TGTGCCAGCAGGACCGGGACTAGCGGGAGTTGGGAGACCCAGTACTTC
-	TRBV5-1	TRBJ1-5	many	CASSLEGPNQPQHF	TGCGCCAGCAGCCTTGAGGGACCAAACCAGCCCCAGCATTTT
TRBD1	TRBV19	TRBJ1-1	few	CASSKDRTTEAFF	TGTGCCAGTAGTAAGGACAGGACCACTGAAGCTTTCTTT
-	TRBV10-3	TRBJ2-1	once	CAIRTSYNEQFF	TGTGCCATTAGGACTTCCTACAATGAGCAGTTCTTC
-	TRBV18	TRBJ2-5	-	CASSPPGASETQYF	TGTGCCAGCTCACCACCGGGGGCGTCGGAGACCCAGTACTTC
TRBD1	TRBV7-9	TRBJ1-2	-	CASSLGKQGAAGYTF	TGTGCCAGCAGCTTGGGGAAACAGGGGGCGGCTGGCTACACCTTC
-	TRBV19	TRBJ1-3	-	CASSIGGGNTIYF	TGTGCCAGTAGTATTGGCGGTGGAAACACCATATATTTT
TRBD2	TRBV5-1	TRBJ2-5	-	CASSLVLAGGQETQYF	TGCGCCAGCAGCTTGGTGCTAGCGGGGGGGCAAGAGACCCAGTACTTC
-	TRBV7-8	TRBJ2-1	-	CASSRVTRSLSYNEQFF	TGTGCCAGCAGCCGCGTGACCAGATCCTTATCCTACAATGAGCAGTTCTTC
-	TRBV28	TRBJ1-4	few	CASSLAGANEKLFF	TGTGCCAGCAGTTTAGCTGGGGCTAATGAAAAACTGTTTTTT